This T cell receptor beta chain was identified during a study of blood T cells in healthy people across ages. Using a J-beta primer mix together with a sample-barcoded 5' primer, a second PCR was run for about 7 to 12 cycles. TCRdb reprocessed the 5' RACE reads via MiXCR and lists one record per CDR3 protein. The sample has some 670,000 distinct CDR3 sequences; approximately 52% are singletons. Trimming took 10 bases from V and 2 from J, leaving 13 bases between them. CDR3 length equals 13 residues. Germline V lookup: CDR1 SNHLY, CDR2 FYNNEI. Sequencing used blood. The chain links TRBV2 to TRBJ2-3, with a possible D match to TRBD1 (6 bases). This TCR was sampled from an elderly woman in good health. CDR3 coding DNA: TGTGCCACTCGAAGACAGGCCACAGATACGCAGTATTTT. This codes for CATRRQATDTQYF.